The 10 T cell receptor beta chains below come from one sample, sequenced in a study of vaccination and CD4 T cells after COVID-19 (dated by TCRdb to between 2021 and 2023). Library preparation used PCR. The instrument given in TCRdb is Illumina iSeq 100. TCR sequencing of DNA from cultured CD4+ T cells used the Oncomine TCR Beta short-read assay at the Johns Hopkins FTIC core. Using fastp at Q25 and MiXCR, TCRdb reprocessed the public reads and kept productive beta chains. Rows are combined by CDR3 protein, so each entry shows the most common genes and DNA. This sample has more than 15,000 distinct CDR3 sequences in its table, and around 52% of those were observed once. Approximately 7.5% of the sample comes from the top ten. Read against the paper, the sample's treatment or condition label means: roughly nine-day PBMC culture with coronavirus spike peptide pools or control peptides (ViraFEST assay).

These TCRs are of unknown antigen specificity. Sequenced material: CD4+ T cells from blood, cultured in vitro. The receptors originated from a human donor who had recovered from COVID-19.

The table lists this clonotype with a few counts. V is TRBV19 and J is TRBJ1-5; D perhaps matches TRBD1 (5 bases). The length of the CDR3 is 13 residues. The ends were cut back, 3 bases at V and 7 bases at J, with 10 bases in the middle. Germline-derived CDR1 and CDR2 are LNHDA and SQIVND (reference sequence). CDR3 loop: CASSIQGGQPQHF. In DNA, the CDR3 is TGTGCCAGTAGTATTCAGGGTGGGCAGCCCCAGCATTTT.

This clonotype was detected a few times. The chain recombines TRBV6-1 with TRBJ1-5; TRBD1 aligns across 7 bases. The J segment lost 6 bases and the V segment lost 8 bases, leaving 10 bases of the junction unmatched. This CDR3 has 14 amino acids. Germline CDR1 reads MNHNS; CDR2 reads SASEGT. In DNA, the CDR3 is TGTGCCAGCCTGGGACAGTTACAGGGTCAGCCCCAGCATTTT. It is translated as CASLGQLQGQPQHF.

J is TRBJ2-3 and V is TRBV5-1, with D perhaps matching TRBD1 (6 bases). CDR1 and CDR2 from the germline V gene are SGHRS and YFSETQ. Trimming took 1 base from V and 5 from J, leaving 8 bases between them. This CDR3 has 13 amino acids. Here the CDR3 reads CASSLIRGDTQYF. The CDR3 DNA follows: TGCGCCAGCAGCTTGATCAGGGGAGATACGCAGTATTTT.

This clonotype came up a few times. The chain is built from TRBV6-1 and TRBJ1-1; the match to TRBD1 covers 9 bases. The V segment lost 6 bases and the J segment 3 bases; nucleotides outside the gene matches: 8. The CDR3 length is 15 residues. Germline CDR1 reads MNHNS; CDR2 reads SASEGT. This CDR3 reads CASRPGQGADTEAFF. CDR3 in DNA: TGTGCCAGCAGACCGGGACAGGGTGCGGACACTGAAGCTTTCTTT.

CDR3 sequence reads: CASSLGQGIGSGQPQHF. The CDR3 DNA sequence: TGTGCCAGCAGCTTAGGCCAGGGAATTGGGTCTGGTCAGCCCCAGCATTTT. The rearrangement links TRBV11-2 to TRBJ1-5; weak D call: TRBD1 (5 bases). Trimming took 1 base from V and 6 from J, leaving 19 bases between them. CDR3 length: 17 amino acids. Germline assignment: CDR1 SGHAT and CDR2 FQNNGV.

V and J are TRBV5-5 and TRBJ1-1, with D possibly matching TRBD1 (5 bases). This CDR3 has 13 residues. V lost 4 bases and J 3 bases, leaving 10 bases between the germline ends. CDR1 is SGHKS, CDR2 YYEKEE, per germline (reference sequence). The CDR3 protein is CASSRGMHTEAFF. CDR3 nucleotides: TGTGCCAGCAGCCGGGGGATGCACACTGAAGCTTTCTTT.

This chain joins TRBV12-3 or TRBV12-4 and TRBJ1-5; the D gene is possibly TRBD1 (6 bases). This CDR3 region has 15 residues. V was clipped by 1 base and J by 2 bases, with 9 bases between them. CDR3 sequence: CASSLGTAGNQPQHF. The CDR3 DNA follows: TGTGCCAGCAGTTTAGGGACAGCCGGCAATCAGCCCCAGCATTTT.

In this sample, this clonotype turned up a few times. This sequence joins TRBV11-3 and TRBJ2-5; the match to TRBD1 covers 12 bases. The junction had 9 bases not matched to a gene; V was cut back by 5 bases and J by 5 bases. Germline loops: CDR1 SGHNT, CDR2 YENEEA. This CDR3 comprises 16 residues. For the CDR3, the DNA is TGTGCCAGCAGCGCCTGGGACAGGGGGCAGGGTGAGACCCAGTACTTC. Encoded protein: CASSAWDRGQGETQYF.

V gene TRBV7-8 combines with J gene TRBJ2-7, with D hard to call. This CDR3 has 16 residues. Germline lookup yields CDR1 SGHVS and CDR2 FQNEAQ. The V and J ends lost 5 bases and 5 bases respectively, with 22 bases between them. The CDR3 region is CASSRGFLPITHEQYF. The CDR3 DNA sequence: TGTGCCAGCAGCCGAGGCTTTTTGCCGATCACCCACGAGCAGTACTTC.

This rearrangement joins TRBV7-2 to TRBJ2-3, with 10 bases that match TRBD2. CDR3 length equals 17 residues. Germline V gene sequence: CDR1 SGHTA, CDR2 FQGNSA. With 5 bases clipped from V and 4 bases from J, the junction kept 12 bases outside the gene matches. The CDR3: CASSQGNLAGVADTQYF. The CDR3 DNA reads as TGTGCCAGCAGCCAGGGTAATCTAGCGGGAGTTGCAGATACGCAGTATTTT.